A single sample gave rise to the 20 T cell receptor beta chains below, sequenced in a study of identical twins. TCRdb re-analysed the 5' RACE reads in MiXCR, keeping a single row per CDR3 protein. The table lists about 700,000 distinct CDR3 sequences, 8.5% to 9.5% of them singletons, with 0.8% to 1% in the top ten. This same sample was also part of a study on yellow fever vaccine responses in identical twins.

The sample consisted of PBMCs. All receptors come from a woman between 18 and 29 years old in good health.

The chain employs TRBV5-1 and TRBJ2-7; D is ambiguous. The CDR3 loop spans 14 amino acids. Trimming took off 4 bases at V and 3 bases at J, with 14 bases between the two ends. Germline values: CDR1 SGHRS, CDR2 YFSETQ. CDR3 in amino acids: CASSDNLDGYEQYF. For the CDR3, the DNA is TGCGCCAGCAGCGATAATTTGGACGGCTACGAGCAGTACTTC.

The chain combines TRBV4-1 with TRBJ1-1; TRBD1 matches at 8 bases. Unmatched junction bases numbered 2, after V lost 3 bases and J lost 2 bases. Germline CDR1 is MGHRA and CDR2 is YSYEKL. The CDR3 length is 14 residues. CDR3 sequence: CASSHGQGNTEAFF. For the CDR3, the DNA is TGCGCCAGCAGCCACGGACAGGGAAACACTGAAGCTTTCTTT.

This clonotype occurred a few times. The rearrangement joins TRBV5-1 to TRBJ2-1, with TRBD2 identical over 14 bases. The V segment lost 4 bases and the J segment 7 bases; nucleotides outside the gene matches: 13. The CDR3 is 18 amino acids. The germline V gene has CDR1 SGHRS and CDR2 YFSETQ. The CDR3 spells CASSPRTSGRRLVNEQFF. The CDR3 nucleotides read TGCGCCAGCAGCCCCCGGACTAGCGGGAGGAGGTTGGTGAATGAGCAGTTCTTC.

This chain joins TRBV30 and TRBJ2-1; no clear D gene. From germline, CDR1 is GTSNPN and CDR2 SVGIG (reference sequence). V shed 5 bases and J shed 10 bases, with 21 bases lying between them. There are 14 residues in the CDR3. CDR3 sequence reads: CAWDLGASGLEQFF. The CDR3 bases are TGTGCCTGGGACCTAGGAGCTTCGGGCCTCGAGCAGTTCTTC.

In its sample, this clonotype was seen a few times. The junction shows a germline mismatch at one end, possibly a read error. The chain recombines TRBV20-1 with TRBJ2-6; D not certain. The CDR3 totals 15 residues. CDR1 and CDR2 (germline): DFQATT, SNEGSKA (reference sequence). The CDR3 bases are TGCAGTGCATTCGGCCAGGCCTCTCGGGCCAACGTCCTGACTTTC. Residues: CSAFGQASRANVLTF.

This chain uses TRBV12-3 or TRBV12-4 with TRBJ2-5; 7 positions agree with TRBD2. V gave up 3 bases and J gave up 7 bases; unmatched junction bases: 5. This CDR3 region has 13 residues. CDR3 nucleotides: TGTGCCAGCAGTTTGCTGGCTAGCGGGACCCAGTACTTC. Translating gives CASSLLASGTQYF.

This clonotype has only a few counts. V usage is TRBV4-1 and J usage is TRBJ2-1, with TRBD1 matching 8 bases. Trimming took 4 bases from V and 0 from J; bases not matched to a gene: 8. Germline-derived CDR1 and CDR2 are MGHRA and YSYEKL. This CDR3 is 17 amino acids long. The CDR3 loop is CASSRHLGQGSYNEQFF. CDR3 DNA sequence: TGCGCCAGCAGCCGCCATCTCGGACAGGGCTCCTACAATGAGCAGTTCTTC.

A word on this clonotype: One junction end disagrees with the germline gene, perhaps due to a read error. J is TRBJ2-3 and V is TRBV28; 7 nucleotides align to TRBD2. Germline CDR1 and CDR2: MDHEN and SYDVKM. CDR3 size: 15 residues. CDR3: CASSRPKAGSVTQFF. The CDR3 region has the DNA TGTGCCAGCAGCCGACCCAAAGCGGGATCGGTTACGCAGTTTTTT.

The chain links TRBV5-1 to TRBJ1-2, with TRBD1 matching over 7 bases. Germline assignment: CDR1 SGHRS and CDR2 YFSETQ. This CDR3 spans 14 amino acids. Trimming removed 4 bases from V and 4 bases from J; junction bases left unmatched: 7. CDR3 residues: CASSHPQGIYGYTF. In nucleotides, the CDR3 is TGCGCCAGCAGCCATCCACAGGGGATCTATGGCTACACCTTC.

This clonotype has a handful of counts. The chain links TRBV25-1 to TRBJ1-5; D uncertain. Germline CDR1 reads MGHDK; CDR2 reads SYGVNS. CDR3 length: 14 residues. Trimming cost V 5 bases and J 4 bases, with 12 bases left between them. In nucleotides, the CDR3 is TGTGCCAGCAGTAACTCAGGCCCAAATCAGCCCCAGCATTTT. It specifies CASSNSGPNQPQHF.

This clonotype was found a few times. The chain couples TRBV28 to TRBJ1-6; TRBD1 matches at 7 bases. Unmatched junction bases numbered 10, after V lost 8 bases and J lost 3 bases. CDR1 and CDR2 (germline): MDHEN, SYDVKM. There are 16 residues in the CDR3. CDR3 DNA sequence: TGTGCCAGCGGGACAGCTTCCTGGGTCTATAATTCACCCCTCCACTTT. Its translation: CASGTASWVYNSPLHF.

The chain has TRBV12-5 and TRBJ2-1; D might be TRBD2 (6 bases). The CDR3 has 13 amino acids. Looked up from germline, CDR1 is LGHNT and CDR2 is FRNRAP. Trimming took off 4 bases at V and 10 bases at J, with 14 bases between the two ends. As DNA, the CDR3 is TGTGCTAGTGGTTCCCTGAGAGGAGGGGAGCAGTTCTTC. Protein product: CASGSLRGGEQFF.

In this sample, this clonotype turned up a few times. V usage is TRBV3-1 and J usage is TRBJ1-1, with D possibly being TRBD1 (5 bases). The germline CDR1 and CDR2 sequences are LGHDT and YNNKEL (reference sequence). The CDR3 loop spans 14 amino acids. Trimming cost V 4 bases and J 2 bases, with 11 bases left between them. CDR3 amino acids: CASSLRDSNTEAFF. The CDR3 nucleotides are TGTGCCAGCAGCCTTCGGGACTCCAACACTGAAGCTTTCTTT.

This clonotype was counted once. At one end, the junction sequence differs from germline, possibly due to a read error. This rearrangement joins TRBV2 to TRBJ2-3; TRBD2 aligns across 14 bases. Germline lookup yields CDR1 SNHLY and CDR2 FYNNEI. The CDR3 has 19 amino acids. DNA for the CDR3: TGTACCAGCAGTTCATGGACTAGCGGGGGGACTACTAGCACAGATACGCAGTATTTT. The encoded protein is CTSSSWTSGGTTSTDTQYF. Drawing the rest from reference TRBV2 and TRBJ2-3, the complete variable domain is EPEVTQTPSHQVTQMGQEVILRCVPISNHLYFYWYRQILGQKVEFLVSFYNNEISEKSEIFDDQFSVERPDGSNFTLKIRSTKLEDSAMYFCTSSSWTSGGTTSTDTQYFGPGTRLTVL.

The V gene is TRBV12-5, the J gene TRBJ2-3; D is ambiguous. The CDR3 has 17 amino acids. CDR1 and CDR2 from the germline V gene are LGHNT and FRNRAP. The CDR3 reads CASSQDGLTASTDTQYF. CDR3 in DNA: TGTGCCTCCAGCCAAGATGGGCTGACGGCTAGCACAGATACGCAGTATTTT. The full variable domain, completed using reference TRBV12-5 and TRBJ2-3, is DARVTQTPRHKVTEMGQEVTMRCQPILGHNTVFWYRQTMMQGLELLAYFRNRAPLDDSGMPKDRFSAEMPDATLATLKIQPSEPRDSAVYFCASSQDGLTASTDTQYFGPGTRLTVL.

The chain couples TRBV10-3 to TRBJ1-5; D possibly corresponds to TRBD1 (5 bases). Germline V CDR1 and CDR2: ENHRY, SYGVKD. The CDR3 spans 13 residues. The V gene lost 3 bases and the J gene lost 8 bases, with 11 bases spanning the gap. DNA of the CDR3: TGTGCCATCAGTGATGACAGAAGGGAGCCCCAGCATTTT. As protein: CAISDDRREPQHF.

V and J are TRBV27 and TRBJ2-1, with no clear D. This CDR3 spans 14 amino acids. CDR1 and CDR2 (germline): MNHEY, SMNVEV (reference sequence). Deletions cut 6 bases from V and 7 bases from J, with 16 bases between. The CDR3 coding sequence is TGTGCCAGCAGCCCAGGAAGTGGCAGAAATGAGCAGTTCTTC. This encodes CASSPGSGRNEQFF.

This clonotype was counted many times. This chain links TRBV14 with TRBJ2-7, with D maybe TRBD1 (5 bases). The CDR3 runs to 16 residues. V lost 4 bases to trimming and J lost 4 bases, with 20 bases between them. CDR1 is SGHDN, CDR2 FVKESK, per germline. The CDR3 reads CASSRGVSYRSYEQYF. The CDR3 bases are TGTGCCAGCAGCCGGGGCGTGTCATATAGGAGTTACGAGCAGTACTTC.

This clonotype was seen ten or more times. CDR3 DNA sequence: TGCGCCAGCAGCTTTACGACTAGCGGGAGCCCCACCGGGGAGCTGTTTTTT. It is translated as CASSFTTSGSPTGELFF. The chain employs TRBV5-1 and TRBJ2-2; 12 bases agree with TRBD2. V shed 2 bases and J 4 bases; nucleotides not matched to a gene: 6. CDR3 length: 17 amino acids. Germline V gives CDR1 SGHRS, CDR2 YFSETQ.

The rearrangement uses TRBV9 and TRBJ1-2; the D is unclear. Trimming removed 0 bases from V and 0 bases from J, with 3 bases in between. There are 13 residues in the CDR3. Germline-derived CDR1 and CDR2 are SGDLS and YYNGEE. In DNA, the CDR3 is TGTGCCAGCAGCGTAGACCCTAACTATGGCTACACCTTC. It is translated as CASSVDPNYGYTF.